The TCR beta chain under discussion was sequenced for a study of blood T cell repertoires in COVID-19. Only in-frame clones appear in the TCRdb table, and some are missing; sequencing was by immunoSEQ multiplex PCR. Seen here are about 170,000 clones, approximately 84% observed once, and the top ten hold less than 3%. Per the germline V gene, CDR1 is MDHEN and CDR2 is SYDVKM. Deletions cut 2 bases from V and 2 bases from J, with 15 bases between. This CDR3 is built from 16 residues. The receptor was isolated from a human donor with acute or convalescent COVID-19. The donor label of this sample is uncertain. The V and J genes are TRBV28 and TRBJ1-1; D is perhaps TRBD1 (5 bases). Sequenced sample: peripheral blood. CDR3 sequence: CASSLGVGAANTEAFF. DNA of the CDR3: TGTGCCAGCAGTTTAGGAGTAGGGGCAGCCAACACTGAAGCTTTCTTT.